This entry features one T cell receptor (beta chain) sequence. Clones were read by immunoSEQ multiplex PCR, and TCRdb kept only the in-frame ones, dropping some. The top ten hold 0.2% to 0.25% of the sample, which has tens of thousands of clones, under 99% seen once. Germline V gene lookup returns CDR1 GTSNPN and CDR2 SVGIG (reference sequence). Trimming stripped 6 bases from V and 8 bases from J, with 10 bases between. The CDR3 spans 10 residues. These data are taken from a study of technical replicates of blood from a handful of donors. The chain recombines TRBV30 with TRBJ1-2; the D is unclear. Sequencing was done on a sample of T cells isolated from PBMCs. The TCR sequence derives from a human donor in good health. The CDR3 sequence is CACRLVGYTF. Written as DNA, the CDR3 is TGTGCCTGCAGGCTTGTAGGCTACACCTTC.